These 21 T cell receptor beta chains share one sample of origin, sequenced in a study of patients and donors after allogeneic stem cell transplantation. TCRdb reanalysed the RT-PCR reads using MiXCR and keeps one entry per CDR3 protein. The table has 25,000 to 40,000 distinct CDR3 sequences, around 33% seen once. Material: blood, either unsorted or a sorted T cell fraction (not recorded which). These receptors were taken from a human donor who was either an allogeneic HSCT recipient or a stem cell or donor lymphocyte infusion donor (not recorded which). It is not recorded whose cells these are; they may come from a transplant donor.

The CDR3 protein is CAIRDSGQPQHF. The CDR3 DNA reads as TGTGCCATCAGGGACAGCGGTCAGCCCCAGCATTTT. The rearrangement joins TRBV10-3 to TRBJ1-5; TRBD1 might be the D (6 bases). V was shortened by 6 bases and J by 6 bases, with 9 bases between the two germline ends. The CDR3 runs 12 residues. Germline V gene data show CDR1 as ENHRY and CDR2 as SYGVKD.

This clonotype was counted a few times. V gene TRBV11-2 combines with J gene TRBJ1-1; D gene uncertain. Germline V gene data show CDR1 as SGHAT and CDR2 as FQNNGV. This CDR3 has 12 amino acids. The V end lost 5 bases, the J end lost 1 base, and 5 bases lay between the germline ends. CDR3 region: CASSLRNTEAFF. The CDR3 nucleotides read TGTGCCAGCAGCCTCAGGAACACTGAAGCTTTCTTT.

CDR3 nucleotide sequence: TGTGCCACCGCTACCGGGACTAGCGTCTACAATGAGCAGTTCTTC. Amino acid sequence: CATATGTSVYNEQFF. The rearrangement joins TRBV24-1 to TRBJ2-1; 10 bases align to TRBD2. J was trimmed by 3 bases and V by 9 bases; bases with no gene match: 7. Germline assignment: CDR1 KGHDR and CDR2 SFDVKD. The CDR3 length is 15 residues.

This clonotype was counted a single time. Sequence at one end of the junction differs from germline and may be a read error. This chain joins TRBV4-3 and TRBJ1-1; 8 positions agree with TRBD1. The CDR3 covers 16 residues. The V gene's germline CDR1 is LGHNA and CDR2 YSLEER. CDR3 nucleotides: TGCGCCAGCAGCCAAGGAGAGTGGACAGGGAACGCTGAAGCTTTCTTT. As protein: CASSQGEWTGNAEAFF.

The CDR3: CASSPNVNTDTQYF. For the CDR3, the DNA is TGTGCCAGCTCACCAAATGTAAATACAGATACGCAGTATTTT. This chain uses TRBV18 with TRBJ2-3; D is ambiguous. The CDR3 sequence is 14 residues long. Trimming removed 2 bases from V and 3 bases from J, with 9 bases in between. Germline CDR1 reads KGHSH; CDR2 reads LQKENI.

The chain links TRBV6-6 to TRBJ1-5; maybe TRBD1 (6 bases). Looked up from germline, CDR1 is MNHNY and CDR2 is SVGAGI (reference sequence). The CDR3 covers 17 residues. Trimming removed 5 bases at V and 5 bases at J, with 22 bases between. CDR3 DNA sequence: TGTGCCAGCAGTCCGATACGAGGGGGGAAAATTTATCAGCCCCAGCATTTT. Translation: CASSPIRGGKIYQPQHF.

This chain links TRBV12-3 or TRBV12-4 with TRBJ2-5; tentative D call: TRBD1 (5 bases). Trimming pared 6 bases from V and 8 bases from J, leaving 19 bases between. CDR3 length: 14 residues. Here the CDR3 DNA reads TGTGCCAGCAGCTTCCGGAGACAGAAGAATACCCAGTACTTC. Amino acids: CASSFRRQKNTQYF.

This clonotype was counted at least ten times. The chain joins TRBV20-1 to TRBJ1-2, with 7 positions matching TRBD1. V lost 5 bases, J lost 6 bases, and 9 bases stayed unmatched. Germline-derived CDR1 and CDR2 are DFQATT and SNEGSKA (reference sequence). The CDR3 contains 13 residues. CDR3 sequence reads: CSAPTDRADGYTF. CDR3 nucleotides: TGCAGTGCTCCCACAGACAGGGCGGATGGCTACACCTTC.

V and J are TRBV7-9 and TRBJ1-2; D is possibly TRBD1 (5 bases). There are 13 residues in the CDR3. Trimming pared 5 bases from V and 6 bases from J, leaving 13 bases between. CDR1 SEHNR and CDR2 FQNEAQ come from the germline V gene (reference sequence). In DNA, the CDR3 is TGTGCCAGCAGCCCACGGGGCCTTGATGGCTACACCTTC. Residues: CASSPRGLDGYTF.

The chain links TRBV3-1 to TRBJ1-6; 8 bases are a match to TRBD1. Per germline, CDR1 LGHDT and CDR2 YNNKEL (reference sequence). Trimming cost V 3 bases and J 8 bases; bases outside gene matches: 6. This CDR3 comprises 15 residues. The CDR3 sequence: CASSQGGTGYSPLHF. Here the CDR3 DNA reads TGTGCCAGCAGCCAGGGTGGGACAGGCTATTCACCCCTCCACTTT.

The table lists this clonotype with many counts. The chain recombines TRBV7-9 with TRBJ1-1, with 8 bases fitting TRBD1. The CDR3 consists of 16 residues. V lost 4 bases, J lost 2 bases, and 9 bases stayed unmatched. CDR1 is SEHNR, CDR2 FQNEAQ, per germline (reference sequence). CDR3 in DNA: TGTGCCAGCAGCTCCTGGACAGGGTTTTATAACACTGAAGCTTTCTTT. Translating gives CASSSWTGFYNTEAFF.

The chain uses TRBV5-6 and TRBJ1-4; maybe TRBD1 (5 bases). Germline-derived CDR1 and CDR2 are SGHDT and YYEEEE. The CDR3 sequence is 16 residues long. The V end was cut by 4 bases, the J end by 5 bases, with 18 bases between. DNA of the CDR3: TGTGCCAGCAGCCGCGAAGCCAGCAGGGCGAATGAAAAACTGTTTTTT. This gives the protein CASSREASRANEKLFF.

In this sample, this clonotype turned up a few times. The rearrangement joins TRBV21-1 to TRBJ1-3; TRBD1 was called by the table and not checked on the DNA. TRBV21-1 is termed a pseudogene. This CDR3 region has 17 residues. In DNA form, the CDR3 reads TGTGCCAGCAGCAATAACAGGGCTAAGAGCTCTGGAAACACCATATATTTT. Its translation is CASSNNRAKSSGNTIYF.

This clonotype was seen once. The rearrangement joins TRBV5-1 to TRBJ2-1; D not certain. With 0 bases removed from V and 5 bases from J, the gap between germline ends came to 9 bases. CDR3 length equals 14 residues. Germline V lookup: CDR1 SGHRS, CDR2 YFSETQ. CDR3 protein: CASSLVWQNNEQFF. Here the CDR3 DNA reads TGCGCCAGCAGCTTGGTGTGGCAAAACAATGAGCAGTTCTTC.

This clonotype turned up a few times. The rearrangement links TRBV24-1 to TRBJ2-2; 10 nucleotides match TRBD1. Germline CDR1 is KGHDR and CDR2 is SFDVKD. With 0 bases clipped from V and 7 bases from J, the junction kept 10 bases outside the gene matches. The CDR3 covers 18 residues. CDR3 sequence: CATSDLIVGTGDLGELFF. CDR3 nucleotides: TGTGCCACCAGTGATTTGATAGTGGGGACAGGGGACCTCGGGGAGCTGTTTTTT.

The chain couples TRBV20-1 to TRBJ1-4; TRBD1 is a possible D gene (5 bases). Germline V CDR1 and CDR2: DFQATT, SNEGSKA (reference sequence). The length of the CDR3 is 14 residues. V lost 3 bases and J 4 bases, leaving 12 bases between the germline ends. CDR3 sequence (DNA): TGCAGTGCTAGCAGGGTTTGGGGTAATGAAAAACTGTTTTTT. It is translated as CSASRVWGNEKLFF.

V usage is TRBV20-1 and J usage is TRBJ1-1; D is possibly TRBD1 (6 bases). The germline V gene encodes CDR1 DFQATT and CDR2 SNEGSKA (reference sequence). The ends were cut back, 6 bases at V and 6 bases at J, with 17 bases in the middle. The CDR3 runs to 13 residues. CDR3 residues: CSAPSGASPEAFF. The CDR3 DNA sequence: TGCAGTGCCCCCTCGGGGGCAAGTCCTGAAGCTTTCTTT.

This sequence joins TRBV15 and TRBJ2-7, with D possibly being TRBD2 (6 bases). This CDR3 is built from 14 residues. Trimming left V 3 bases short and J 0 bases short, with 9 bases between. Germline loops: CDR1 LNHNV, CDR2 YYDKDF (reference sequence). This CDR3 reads CATSREGSSYEQYV. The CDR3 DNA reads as TGTGCCACCAGCAGGGAGGGCAGCTCCTACGAGCAGTACGTC.

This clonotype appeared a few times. Here the CDR3 DNA reads TGTGCCAGCAGTCTCTGGGCCACTGAAGCTTTCTTT. Translating gives CASSLWATEAFF. The chain uses TRBV12-3 or TRBV12-4 and TRBJ1-1; D is uncertain. V was clipped by 5 bases and J by 4 bases, with 8 bases between them. The CDR3 totals 12 residues.

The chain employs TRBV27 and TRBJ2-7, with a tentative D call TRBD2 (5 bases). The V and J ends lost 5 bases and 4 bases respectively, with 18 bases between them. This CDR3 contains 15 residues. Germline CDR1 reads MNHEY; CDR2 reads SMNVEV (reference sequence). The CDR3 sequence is CASSPDLGGGYEQYF. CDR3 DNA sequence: TGTGCCAGCAGTCCGGATCTCGGAGGAGGATACGAGCAGTACTTC.

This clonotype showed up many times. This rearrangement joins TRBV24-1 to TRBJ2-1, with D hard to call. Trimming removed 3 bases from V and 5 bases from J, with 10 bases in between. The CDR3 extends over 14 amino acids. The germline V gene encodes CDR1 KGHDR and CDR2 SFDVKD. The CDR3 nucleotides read TGTGCCACCAGTGATACGACATGGAACAATGAGCAGTTCTTC. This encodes CATSDTTWNNEQFF.